Following are 21 T cell receptor beta chains from one sample sequenced in a study of shared clonotypes between healthy human individuals. Assay used: immunoSEQ multiplex PCR; TCRdb lists only in-frame clones, some missing. This table has about 2.4 million clones, approximately 94% appearing once. What was sequenced was naive CD4+ T cells from PBMCs. Subset defined: CD45RA+ positively selected. The receptors stem from a man between 18 and 35 years old in good health. Some clones in this sample may be carry-over from other donors' samples.

This chain links TRBV28 with TRBJ2-7, with D hard to call. Germline V CDR1 and CDR2: MDHEN, SYDVKM. V dropped 7 bases and J dropped 3 bases, with 13 bases sitting between them. The CDR3 consists of 13 residues. The CDR3 protein is CASTSSWGYEQYF. In DNA form, the CDR3 reads TGTGCCAGCACTTCCTCCTGGGGCTACGAGCAGTACTTC.

The CDR3 sequence: CASRPPGLAGPYEQYF. CDR3 sequence (DNA): TGCGCCAGCAGGCCACCGGGACTAGCGGGACCATACGAGCAGTACTTC. The V and J genes are TRBV5-1 and TRBJ2-7, with 13 bases matching TRBD2. From germline, CDR1 is SGHRS and CDR2 YFSETQ. J gave up 4 bases and V 5 bases, and 9 bases lay outside the gene matches. The CDR3 consists of 16 residues.

The genes are TRBV29-1 and TRBJ2-7; the D gene is possibly TRBD1 (7 bases). Between the trimmed V and J ends, which lost 6 bases and 1 base, there was a span of 16 bases. Looked up from germline, CDR1 is SQVTM and CDR2 is ANQGSEA. The CDR3 contains 14 residues. The CDR3, as DNA: TGCAGCGTCCTACTCCCAGGGGGGTCCTACGAGCAGTACTTC. Protein product: CSVLLPGGSYEQYF.

The chain employs TRBV25-1 and TRBJ2-3; D gene ambiguous. V gave up 6 bases and J gave up 2 bases, with 15 bases separating them. The CDR3 has 15 residues. Germline loops: CDR1 MGHDK, CDR2 SYGVNS. The CDR3 region is CASSRTDLDTDTQYF. CDR3 nucleotides: TGTGCCAGCAGCCGTACCGACTTAGACACAGATACGCAGTATTTT.

The chain is built from TRBV30 and TRBJ2-3, with TRBD2 matching 8 bases. From germline, CDR1 is GTSNPN and CDR2 SVGIG (reference sequence). This CDR3 spans 15 amino acids. V trimming: 5 bases; J trimming: 1 base; junction bases outside the gene matches: 8. CDR3 nucleotides: TGTGCCTGGGGGAGCGGGGGCGCCGGCACAGATACGCAGTATTTT. As protein: CAWGSGGAGTDTQYF.

As concerns this clone: In the same sample, other DNA sequences code for this CDR3. V and J are TRBV18 and TRBJ1-1, with D possibly being TRBD1 (5 bases). The CDR3 is 15 amino acids. V was shortened by 3 bases and J by 3 bases, with 14 bases between the two germline ends. Germline loops: CDR1 KGHSH, CDR2 LQKENI. CDR3: CASSPSGGGDTEAFF. In DNA, the CDR3 is TGTGCCAGCTCACCTTCCGGTGGGGGGGACACTGAAGCTTTCTTT.

V is TRBV27 and J is TRBJ2-1, with 9 bases lining up with TRBD2. This CDR3 has 17 amino acids. CDR1 is MNHEY, CDR2 SMNVEV, per germline (reference sequence). Unmatched junction bases numbered 6, after V lost 3 bases and J lost 0 bases. The CDR3 nucleotides are TGTGCCAGCAGTTTGCGGGCTAGCGGGACCTCCTACAATGAGCAGTTCTTC. Translated, it gives CASSLRASGTSYNEQFF.

The chain uses TRBV2 and TRBJ1-6; TRBD1 might be the D (5 bases). Per germline, CDR1 SNHLY and CDR2 FYNNEI. The V and J ends lost 5 bases and 9 bases respectively, with 20 bases between them. The CDR3 is made up of 16 amino acids. The CDR3 here is CASSQGGLTLGSPLHF. The CDR3 DNA is TGTGCCAGCAGTCAGGGAGGGCTTACTTTGGGTTCACCCCTCCACTTT.

The genes are TRBV7-6 and TRBJ2-3, with TRBD1 as a possible D gene (5 bases). CDR3 length: 15 amino acids. From germline, CDR1 is SGHVS and CDR2 FNYEAQ. Trimming shortened V by 0 bases and J by 8 bases, and 15 bases separated the two germline ends. The CDR3 reads CASSLARTSQVTQYF. The CDR3 nucleotides read TGTGCCAGCAGCTTAGCTCGGACATCTCAAGTTACGCAGTATTTT.

The V gene is TRBV19, the J gene TRBJ2-2; the match to TRBD2 covers 13 bases. The CDR3 runs to 14 residues. The ends lost 6 bases at V and 9 bases at J; junction bases unmatched: 4. Germline loops: CDR1 LNHDA, CDR2 SQIVND (reference sequence). The DNA of the CDR3 is TGTGCCAGTAGCTCGGGACTAGCGGGAAGGGAGCTGTTTTTT. Translated, it gives CASSSGLAGRELFF. Complete variable domain (other parts from reference TRBV19 and TRBJ2-2): DGGITQSPKYLFRKEGQNVTLSCEQNLNHDAMYWYRQDPGQGLRLIYYSQIVNDFQKGDIAEGYSVSREKKESFPLTVTSAQKNPTAFYLCASSSGLAGRELFFGEGSRLTVL.

The chain is built from TRBV5-1 and TRBJ2-7; perhaps TRBD1 as D (5 bases). The CDR3 length is 13 residues. V dropped 4 bases and J dropped 3 bases, with 11 bases sitting between them. The germline V gene has CDR1 SGHRS and CDR2 YFSETQ. CDR3 DNA sequence: TGCGCCAGCAGCGCCGCCCAGGGCTACGAGCAGTACTTC. The encoded protein is CASSAAQGYEQYF.

This clone was found once. The V and J genes are TRBV25-1 and TRBJ2-2, with D unresolved. Germline values: CDR1 MGHDK, CDR2 SYGVNS. V dropped 0 bases and J dropped 5 bases, with 7 bases sitting between them. The CDR3 runs 14 residues. The chain's CDR3 is CASSEYVRTGELFF. The CDR3 bases are TGTGCCAGCAGTGAATATGTTAGGACCGGGGAGCTGTTTTTT. The full variable domain, with the rest looked up from reference TRBV25-1 and TRBJ2-2, is EADIYQTPRYLVIGTGKKITLECSQTMGHDKMYWYQQDPGMELHLIHYSYGVNSTEKGDLSSESTVSRIRTEHFPLTLESARPSHTSQYLCASSEYVRTGELFFGEGSRLTVL.

Here the CDR3 reads CASSSQRKSSYNEQFF. The CDR3 region has the DNA TGTGCCAGCAGTTCCCAGCGGAAAAGCTCCTACAATGAGCAGTTCTTC. The rearrangement joins TRBV28 to TRBJ2-1; weak D call: TRBD2 (5 bases). V lost 4 bases and J 0 bases, leaving 13 bases between the germline ends. Germline V gives CDR1 MDHEN, CDR2 SYDVKM. The CDR3 is 16 residues long.

Worth noting for this clone: At the DNA level, this CDR3 is encoded by other sequences in the same sample as well. This sequence joins TRBV28 and TRBJ2-7; tentative D call: TRBD1 (6 bases). The germline V and J ends were trimmed by 7 bases and 0 bases, with 13 bases remaining between them. The CDR3 totals 14 residues. The germline CDR1 and CDR2 sequences are MDHEN and SYDVKM. CDR3 in DNA: TGTGCCAGCACCCAAGGGGGATCCTCCTACGAGCAGTACTTC. Its translation: CASTQGGSSYEQYF.

The CDR3 nucleotides read TGTGCCAGCAGCTTAGTAGCTTCTGGAAACACCATATATTTT. This codes for CASSLVASGNTIYF. The chain carries TRBV7-2 and TRBJ1-3; D remains ambiguous. V was cut by 1 base and J by 1 base, with 5 bases left in between. The CDR3 is made up of 14 amino acids. Germline V gene lookup returns CDR1 SGHTA and CDR2 FQGNSA.

The chain employs TRBV4-1 and TRBJ2-1; tentatively, D is TRBD2 (5 bases). This CDR3 is 17 amino acids long. The V gene lost 1 base and the J gene lost 7 bases, with 20 bases spanning the gap. The germline gives CDR1 MGHRA, CDR2 YSYEKL. CDR3 in DNA: TGCGCCAGCAGCCAAGGGGTGGTCTGGCGGGCAATGAATGAGCAGTTCTTC. It codes for CASSQGVVWRAMNEQFF.

This chain connects TRBV6-1 to TRBJ1-2; TRBD1 matches 7 bases. Losses at the gene ends were 1 base for V and 4 bases for J; bases not matched to a gene: 9. This CDR3 comprises 16 residues. CDR1 MNHNS and CDR2 SASEGT come from the germline V gene. CDR3 in amino acids: CASSEGEGARSYGYTF. In DNA, the CDR3 is TGTGCCAGCAGTGAAGGGGAGGGGGCGCGGAGCTATGGCTACACCTTC.

This clone was picked up one time. The chain combines TRBV29-1 with TRBJ1-1; weak D call: TRBD1 (6 bases). Germline CDR1 and CDR2: SQVTM and ANQGSEA. The CDR3 totals 13 residues. V was clipped by 6 bases and J by 4 bases, with 15 bases between them. CDR3 nucleotide sequence: TGCAGCGTGACCGCAGGGGCCTTCACTGAAGCTTTCTTT. Protein sequence: CSVTAGAFTEAFF.

The J gene is TRBJ1-1, the V gene TRBV20-1; TRBD1 aligns across 7 bases. Germline V gene sequence: CDR1 DFQATT, CDR2 SNEGSKA (reference sequence). J gave up 10 bases and V 6 bases, and 8 bases lay outside the gene matches. This CDR3 contains 11 residues. In nucleotides, the CDR3 is TGCAGTGCCAAGAACACAGGGGTAGCTTTCTTT. Amino acids: CSAKNTGVAFF.

On this clone: Other DNA sequences in this sample translate to the same CDR3. J is TRBJ2-1 and V is TRBV6-6; D gene ambiguous. Trimming took off 0 bases at V and 4 bases at J, with 4 bases between the two ends. Germline CDR1 MNHNY, CDR2 SVGAGI (reference sequence). This CDR3 is 13 amino acids long. The CDR3 loop reads CASSYSPYNEQFF. CDR3 sequence (DNA): TGTGCCAGCAGTTACTCGCCTTACAATGAGCAGTTCTTC.

The chain recombines TRBV6-5 with TRBJ1-1; maybe TRBD1 (5 bases). The V end was cut by 7 bases, the J end by 8 bases, with 14 bases between. The germline V gene has CDR1 MNHEY and CDR2 SVGAGI. There are 12 residues in the CDR3. The CDR3 bases are TGTGCCAGCAATAATTTTGCAGGGGAAGCTTTCTTT. This encodes CASNNFAGEAFF.